This T cell receptor (beta chain) was documented in a study of T cell responses to AZD1222 COVID-19 vaccine. Germline trimming cut 8 bases from V and 2 bases from J; bases unmatched to any gene: 11. The CDR3 consists of 16 residues. Germline lookup yields CDR1 SGHTA and CDR2 FQGNSA. Here immunoSEQ multiplex PCR was the method, and the copy in TCRdb shows in-frame clones only, minus some. The sample has 90,000 to 150,000 clones, about 85% seen once; the top ten hold around 6.2%. The chain joins TRBV7-2 to TRBJ2-3, with 9 bases that match TRBD1. This clonotype was obtained from an adult in good health. The source was peripheral blood, collected on day 0 of AZD1222 vaccination. The chain's CDR3 is CASFLLGTGYTDTQYF. In nucleotides, the CDR3 is TGTGCCAGCTTCCTTCTAGGGACAGGGTACACAGATACGCAGTATTTT.